The 22 T cell receptor beta chains presented below share a single source sample, sequenced in a study of tissue T cells after allogeneic stem cell transplantation. Clones were sequenced by immunoSEQ multiplex PCR, and TCRdb holds only the in-frame ones, with some missing. This sample has 40,000 to 50,000 clones, with about 73% found just once. Sequencing was carried out using sorted cells pooled from one or two spleens. These receptors were taken from a pool of C57BL/6 mice in good health.

A note on this clone: Mouse germline and gene names are used. The read is 1 residue too short to cover the CDR3 end, so that end is filled in from the germline J gene. The gene calls are TRBV16 and TRBJ1-1; TRBD1 matches 9 bases. This CDR3 comprises 17 residues. Trimming cost V 2 bases and J 1 base; bases outside gene matches: 8. Looked up from germline, CDR1 is SGHSA and CDR2 is FRNQAP. The CDR3 DNA, read in part, is TGTGCAAGCAGCTTAAAGGGACAGGGAGGGGGAAACACAGAAGTCTTC. Translated: CASSLKGQGGGNTEVF. The entire CDR3 sequence reads CASSLKGQGGGNTEVFF.

A remark on this clone: Gene names are the mouse ones. CDR3 protein: CASSPGQGSYEQYF. The CDR3 bases that were read are TGTGCCAGCTCTCCGGGGCAGGGGTCCTATGAACAGTAC. The chain joins TRBV12-1 to TRBJ2-7, with D possibly TRBD1 on 6 matching bases. The observed sequence ends 1 residue before the CDR3 terminus, with the missing tail filled in from the germline J gene. Trimming cost V 2 bases and J 1 base, with 11 bases left between them. Germline assignment: CDR1 SGHSN and CDR2 HYEKVE. This CDR3 has 14 residues.

As regards this clone: Genes and germline are mouse. The CDR3 end is not reached by the read, which stops 1 residue before it; the germline J gene fills it in. This chain uses TRBV15 with TRBJ1-3; D remains ambiguous. The CDR3 sequence is 13 residues long. The germline V gene has CDR1 SGHND and CDR2 FRSKSL. V lost 5 bases to trimming and J lost 0 bases, with 5 bases between them. The CDR3 bases that were read are TGTGCCAGCAGTGACAATTCTGGAAATACGCTCTAT. Translating it yields CASSDNSGNTLY. The complete CDR3 reads CASSDNSGNTLYF. Combining the CDR3 with reference TRBV15 and TRBJ1-3 gives the whole variable domain DAGVTQTPRHEVAEKGQTIILKCEPVSGHNDLFWYRQTKIQGLELLSYFRSKSLMEDGGAFKDRFKAEMLNSSFSTLKIQPTEPKDSAVYLCASSDNSGNTLYFGEGSRLIVV.

This clone was seen only once. Gene names and germline match the mouse. The read comes to an end 1 residue before the CDR3 does, leaving the germline J gene to fill in the end. V gene TRBV13-1 combines with J gene TRBJ1-1; D is perhaps TRBD1 (6 bases). CDR3 size: 14 residues. CDR1 and CDR2 (germline): NSHNY, SYGAGN. V dropped 4 bases and J dropped 0 bases, with 10 bases sitting between them. The CDR3 spells CASSSGTSNTEVFF. Incomplete CDR3 DNA: TGTGCCAGCAGTTCCGGGACATCAAACACAGAAGTCTTC.

Concerning this clone: Genes and germline come from the mouse. Read data end 1 residue before the CDR3 end; the end is taken from the germline J gene. At the DNA level, this CDR3 is encoded by other sequences in the same sample as well. The chain carries TRBV3 and TRBJ2-4; 11 bases align to TRBD2. In germline, CDR1 is SNHLY, CDR2 FYNGKV (reference sequence). Trimming removed 5 bases from V and 4 bases from J; junction bases left unmatched: 2. The length of the CDR3 is 14 residues. The covered CDR3 bases are TGTGCCAGCAGCCCGGGACTGGGGGAAAACACCTTGTAC. Its protein product is CASSPGLGENTLY. The full-length CDR3 reads as CASSPGLGENTLYF.

This clone was recorded a few times. Each gene name is a mouse one. The read comes to an end 1 residue before the CDR3 does, leaving the germline J gene to fill in the end. V gene TRBV26 combines with J gene TRBJ2-1; no clear D. Germline CDR1 KGHPV, CDR2 FQNQEV (reference sequence). V was trimmed by 0 bases and J by 13 bases, leaving 7 bases between them. The CDR3 has 11 amino acids. This chain's CDR3 is CASSLSQPQFF. CDR3 DNA (partial): TGTGCCAGCAGTCTGTCACAGCCCCAGTTC. Full variable domain (rest looked up from reference TRBV26 and TRBJ2-1): NSKVIQTPRYLVKGQGQKAKMRCIPEKGHPVVFWYQQNKNNEFKFLINFQNQEVLQQIDMTEKRFSAECPSNSPCSLEIQSSEAGDSALYLCASSLSQPQFFGPGTRLTVL.

This clone appeared a single time. Gene names denote mouse genes. The read ends 1 residue early relative to the CDR3; the germline J gene fills the gap. The chain has TRBV29 and TRBJ2-3, with 12 bases matching TRBD1. The germline gives CDR1 MSHET, CDR2 SYDVDS. The length of the CDR3 is 15 residues. V shed 2 bases and J 4 bases; nucleotides not matched to a gene: 1. The CDR3 DNA, read in part, is TGTGCTAGCAGTTTAAGGGACAGGGGGCCAGAAACGCTGTAT. The encoded protein is CASSLRDRGPETLY. The full CDR3 protein reads CASSLRDRGPETLYF. Combining the CDR3 with reference TRBV29 and TRBJ2-3 gives the whole variable domain DMKVTQMPRYLIKRMGENVLLECGQDMSHETMYWYRQDPGLGLQLIYISYDVDSNSEGDIPKGYRVSRKKREHFSLILDSAKTNQTSVYFCASSLRDRGPETLYFGSGTRLTVL.

With respect to this clone: Mouse names are used for the genes. Read coverage stops 1 residue before the CDR3 terminus; the germline J gene supplies the remainder. The genes are TRBV31 and TRBJ2-5; D gene ambiguous. The CDR3 extends over 13 amino acids. V lost 0 bases and J lost 3, with 7 bases in between. CDR1 and CDR2 from the germline V gene are GKSSPN and SITVG. CDR3 protein: CAWSLGRQDTQYF. The part of the CDR3 DNA that was read is TGTGCCTGGAGTCTAGGGCGGCAAGACACCCAGTAC.

This clone was counted only a few times. Gene names follow the mouse nomenclature. CDR3 region: CAWSLEGGLAETLYF. CDR3 DNA, as far as it was read: TGTGCCTGGAGTCTAGAAGGGGGGCTGGCAGAAACGCTGTAT. The chain links TRBV31 to TRBJ2-3, with a possible D match to TRBD2 (7 bases). The read halts 1 residue ahead of the CDR3 end, with the missing end drawn from the germline J gene. CDR1 GKSSPN and CDR2 SITVG come from the germline V gene. There are 15 residues in the CDR3. V was clipped by 0 bases and J by 3 bases, with 13 bases between them.

As regards this clone: These gene names are mouse names. Coverage ceases 1 residue before the CDR3 finishes, and the germline J gene fills in the end. J is TRBJ2-3 and V is TRBV31, with 8 bases identical to TRBD1. CDR3 length: 15 residues. Germline CDR1 GKSSPN, CDR2 SITVG. V lost 8 bases and J lost 3; bases outside the gene matches: 13. The chain's CDR3 is CALGQGAMEAETLYF. CDR3 DNA (partial): TGTGCCCTAGGTCAGGGGGCTATGGAGGCAGAAACGCTGTAT.

A note on this clone: Genes and germline come from the mouse. Sequencing ends 1 residue short of the CDR3 end; the germline J gene provides the rest. This chain joins TRBV1 and TRBJ2-5; 9 bases are shared with TRBD2. The CDR3 runs 14 residues. V shed 4 bases and J 1 base; nucleotides not matched to a gene: 0. In germline, CDR1 is NSQYPW, CDR2 LRSPGD (reference sequence). This CDR3 is CTCSGLGDQDTQYF. CDR3 DNA (partial): TGCACCTGCAGTGGACTGGGGGACCAAGACACCCAGTAC.

Remarks on this clone: Mouse gene names and germline throughout. The read terminates 1 residue ahead of where the CDR3 ends, so the germline J gene completes it. This chain links TRBV26 with TRBJ1-3; D is ambiguous. There are 15 residues in the CDR3. CDR1 is KGHPV, CDR2 FQNQEV, per germline (reference sequence). V shed 0 bases and J shed 0 bases, with 6 bases lying between them. The sequenced part of the CDR3 DNA is TGTGCCAGCAGTCTGTCGACATCTTCTGGAAATACGCTCTAT. Translating gives CASSLSTSSGNTLY. The CDR3, in full, reads CASSLSTSSGNTLYF. Based on the CDR3 plus reference TRBV26 and TRBJ1-3, the full variable domain is NSKVIQTPRYLVKGQGQKAKMRCIPEKGHPVVFWYQQNKNNEFKFLINFQNQEVLQQIDMTEKRFSAECPSNSPCSLEIQSSEAGDSALYLCASSLSTSSGNTLYFGEGSRLIVV.

In regard to this clone: Mouse gene names and germline throughout. Read sequence stops 1 residue before the CDR3 end, and the germline J gene provides the missing end. The chain joins TRBV13-2 to TRBJ2-5; 9 bases are a match to TRBD2. CDR1 is NNHNN and CDR2 is SYGAGS in the germline V gene (reference sequence). The CDR3 contains 15 residues. J was trimmed by 1 base and V by 1 base; bases with no gene match: 1. CDR3 region: CASGDLGGHQDTQYF. The covered CDR3 bases are TGTGCCAGCGGTGATTTGGGGGGGCACCAAGACACCCAGTAC.

Remarks on this clone: Germline and genes here are mouse. Coverage ceases 1 residue before the CDR3 finishes, and the germline J gene fills in the end. This chain links TRBV1 with TRBJ2-3; the D is unclear. The CDR3 covers 16 residues. Trimming took off 0 bases at V and 0 bases at J, with 10 bases between the two ends. CDR1 NSQYPW and CDR2 LRSPGD come from the germline V gene (reference sequence). The CDR3 sequence: CTCSADRQSSAETLYF. The part of the CDR3 DNA that was read is TGCACCTGCAGTGCAGATCGGCAGTCTAGTGCAGAAACGCTGTAT.

On this clone itself: Gene names follow the mouse nomenclature. The read halts 1 residue ahead of the CDR3 end, with the missing end drawn from the germline J gene. At the DNA level, this CDR3 is encoded by other sequences in the same sample as well. The genes are TRBV13-2 and TRBJ2-4; 8 bases align to TRBD2. Germline V gene data show CDR1 as NNHNN and CDR2 as SYGAGS (reference sequence). The CDR3 is 15 amino acids. J was trimmed by 0 bases and V by 1 base; bases with no gene match: 1. The covered CDR3 bases are TGTGCCAGCGGTGATCCTGGGGGGAGTCAAAACACCTTGTAC. Translated: CASGDPGGSQNTLY. The entire CDR3 sequence reads CASGDPGGSQNTLYF.

In the case of this clone: Mouse names are used for the genes. The CDR3 end is not reached by the read, which stops 1 residue before it; the germline J gene fills it in. The chain is built from TRBV13-1 and TRBJ2-7; 7 bases line up with TRBD2. Germline CDR1 reads NSHNY; CDR2 reads SYGAGN. The V gene end was trimmed by 5 bases and the J gene end by 6 bases; junction bases not matched to a gene: 2. This CDR3 is 11 amino acids long. CDR3 DNA, as far as it was read: TGTGCCAGCAGAGGGACTGTTGAACAGTAC. This encodes CASRGTVEQY. The CDR3 as a whole reads CASRGTVEQYF.

With regard to this clone: These gene names are mouse names. The sequenced fragment ends 1 residue before the CDR3 boundary, so the rest is inferred from the germline J gene. The V and J genes are TRBV3 and TRBJ1-3, with D uncertain. The CDR3 runs to 14 residues. Trimming cost V 3 bases and J 0 bases, with 6 bases left between them. Germline V gives CDR1 SNHLY, CDR2 FYNGKV (reference sequence). Incomplete CDR3 DNA: TGTGCCAGCAGCTTTGACATTTCTGGAAATACGCTCTAT. The encoded protein is CASSFDISGNTLY. The full CDR3 sequence reads CASSFDISGNTLYF.

This clone was picked up a small number of times. Mouse gene names and germline throughout. The read falls 1 residue short of the CDR3 end, and the missing part is taken from the germline J gene. This chain joins TRBV19 and TRBJ2-7, with D unclear. The length of the CDR3 is 10 residues. The V gene lost 5 bases and the J gene lost 7 bases, with 7 bases spanning the gap. Per germline, CDR1 FNHDT and CDR2 SITEND (reference sequence). CDR3 DNA (partial): TGTGCCAGCAGAGGAGGAGAACAGTAC. Its protein product is CASRGGEQY. The full-length CDR3 reads as CASRGGEQYF.

On this clone: Mouse names are used for the genes. The read is 1 residue too short to cover the CDR3 end, so that end is filled in from the germline J gene. The chain joins TRBV16 to TRBJ2-1; D call uncertain. Trimming stripped 1 base from V and 0 bases from J, with 7 bases between. The CDR3 sequence is 15 residues long. From germline, CDR1 is SGHSA and CDR2 FRNQAP. Incomplete CDR3 DNA: TGTGCAAGCAGCTTAGGGTGGGATAACTATGCTGAGCAGTTC. This sequence encodes CASSLGWDNYAEQF. In full, the CDR3 reads CASSLGWDNYAEQFF. Using reference TRBV16 and TRBJ2-1 for the parts outside the CDR3, the full variable domain is NAGVIQTPRHKVTGKGQEATLWCEPISGHSAVFWYRQTIVQGLEFLTYFRNQAPIDDSGMPKERFSAQMPNQSHSTLKIQSTQPQDSAVYLCASSLGWDNYAEQFFGPGTRLTVL.

In regard to this clone: Gene names refer to mouse genes. The read ends 1 residue shy of where the CDR3 ends; the end is completed using the germline J gene. The V gene is TRBV16, the J gene TRBJ2-1; D might be TRBD2 (5 bases). CDR3 length: 13 residues. CDR1 SGHSA and CDR2 FRNQAP come from the germline V gene. Trimming took 0 bases from V and 6 from J, leaving 6 bases between them. CDR3 loop: CASSLDGVAEQFF. The part of the CDR3 DNA that was read is TGTGCAAGCAGCTTAGATGGGGTTGCTGAGCAGTTC.

Points on this clone: All gene names here are mouse names. The read is 1 residue too short to cover the CDR3 end, so that end is filled in from the germline J gene. The chain has TRBV31 and TRBJ2-5; 7 nucleotides align to TRBD2. The CDR3 has 15 amino acids. V lost 0 bases and J lost 3; bases outside the gene matches: 6. The germline V gene encodes CDR1 GKSSPN and CDR2 SITVG. CDR3 DNA, as far as it was read: TGTGCCTGGAGTCTAGACGCGGGGGGGCAAGACACCCAGTAC. Its protein is CAWSLDAGGQDTQY. From start to end, the CDR3 is CAWSLDAGGQDTQYF.

This clone was counted between two and nine times. The genes and germline here are from mouse. The observed sequence ends 1 residue before the CDR3 terminus, with the missing tail filled in from the germline J gene. This sequence joins TRBV15 and TRBJ2-7; D is perhaps TRBD1 (5 bases). V lost 2 bases and J lost 7, with 9 bases in between. Germline values: CDR1 SGHND, CDR2 FRSKSL. The CDR3 loop spans 12 amino acids. The sequenced part of the CDR3 DNA is TGTGCCAGCAGTTTACAGGGAGAGGAACAGTAC. Translating gives CASSLQGEEQY. From start to end, the CDR3 is CASSLQGEEQYF.